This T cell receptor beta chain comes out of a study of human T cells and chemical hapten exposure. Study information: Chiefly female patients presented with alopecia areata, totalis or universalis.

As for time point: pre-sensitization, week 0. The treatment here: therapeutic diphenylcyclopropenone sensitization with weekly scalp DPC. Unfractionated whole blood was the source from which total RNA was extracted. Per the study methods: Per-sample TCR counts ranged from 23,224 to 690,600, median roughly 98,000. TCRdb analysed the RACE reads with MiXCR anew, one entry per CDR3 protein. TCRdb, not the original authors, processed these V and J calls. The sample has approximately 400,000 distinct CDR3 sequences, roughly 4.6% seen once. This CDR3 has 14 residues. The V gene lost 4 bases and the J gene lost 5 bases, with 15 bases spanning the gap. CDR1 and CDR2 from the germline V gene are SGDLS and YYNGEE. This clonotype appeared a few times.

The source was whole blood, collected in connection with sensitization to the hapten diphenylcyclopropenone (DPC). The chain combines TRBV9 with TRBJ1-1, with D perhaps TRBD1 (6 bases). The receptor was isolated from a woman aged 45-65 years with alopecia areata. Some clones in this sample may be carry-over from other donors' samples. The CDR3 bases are TGTGCCAGCAGCTATCCGGGGGCGCGTACTGAAGCTTTCTTT. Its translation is CASSYPGARTEAFF.